Each of the 11 T cell receptor beta chains below was sequenced from the same sample in a study of CD8+CD57+ T cells in acquired aplastic anemia. The template used for profiling TCR beta VDJ and CDR3 was genomic DNA. Each CDR3 protein is one row after TCRdb ran MiXCR on the reads. This table has some 290,000 distinct CDR3 sequences, around three fifths appearing once. Material: sorted CD4+, CD8+, or CD8+CD57+ T cells (not recorded which) from PBMCs. The receptors originated from a human donor with severe aplastic anemia or a healthy control (not recorded which).

The V gene is TRBV24-1, the J gene TRBJ2-2, with D possibly TRBD2 on 5 matching bases. CDR1 KGHDR and CDR2 SFDVKD come from the germline V gene. CDR3 length equals 14 residues. The V gene lost 7 bases and the J gene lost 1 base, with 9 bases spanning the gap. CDR3 DNA: TGTGCCACCAGCCAAGCGGAGAACACCGGGGAGCTGTTTTTT. It specifies CATSQAENTGELFF.

This clonotype was counted a few times. This chain joins TRBV7-2 and TRBJ2-7; no firm D call. The germline gives CDR1 SGHTA, CDR2 FQGNSA. This CDR3 comprises 13 residues. V gave up 0 bases and J gave up 4 bases, with 7 bases separating them. The CDR3 region has the DNA TGTGCCAGCAGCTTAGCGCTAGAGTACGAGCAGTACTTC. The encoded protein is CASSLALEYEQYF.

The table lists this clonotype with a few counts. This chain connects TRBV24-1 to TRBJ2-5; 9 positions match TRBD1. The trim removed 3 bases at V and 5 bases at J, leaving 3 bases unmatched. The CDR3 has 14 residues. Germline loops: CDR1 KGHDR, CDR2 SFDVKD. This CDR3 reads CATSDGTGIETQYF. The CDR3 nucleotides read TGTGCCACCAGTGATGGGACAGGGATCGAGACCCAGTACTTC.

This clonotype has ten or more counts. The chain combines TRBV18 with TRBJ1-6; tentative D call: TRBD1 (6 bases). Germline assignment: CDR1 KGHSH and CDR2 LQKENI. This CDR3 region has 15 residues. The ends were cut back, 2 bases at V and 7 bases at J, with 12 bases in the middle. CDR3 region: CASSPNRVMNSPLHF. CDR3 in DNA: TGTGCCAGCTCACCAAACAGGGTGATGAATTCACCCCTCCACTTT.

The CDR3 spells CSASGVDAYEQYF. As DNA, the CDR3 is TGCAGTGCCTCGGGGGTCGACGCCTACGAGCAGTACTTC. The chain employs TRBV20-1 and TRBJ2-7, with D possibly being TRBD2 (6 bases). This CDR3 is 13 amino acids long. The germline V and J ends were trimmed by 6 bases and 2 bases, with 14 bases remaining between them. Germline-derived CDR1 and CDR2 are DFQATT and SNEGSKA (reference sequence).

This clonotype showed up just once. The rearrangement uses TRBV19 and TRBJ1-2; D gene uncertain. This CDR3 has 13 residues. V was pared by 4 bases and J by 4 bases, with 10 bases between. CDR1 and CDR2 from the germline V gene are LNHDA and SQIVND (reference sequence). CDR3 coding DNA: TGTGCCAGTAGTACGACTGATGGCTATGGCTACACCTTC. Amino acid sequence: CASSTTDGYGYTF. Together with reference TRBV19 and TRBJ1-2, the CDR3 gives the full variable domain: DGGITQSPKYLFRKEGQNVTLSCEQNLNHDAMYWYRQDPGQGLRLIYYSQIVNDFQKGDIAEGYSVSREKKESFPLTVTSAQKNPTAFYLCASSTTDGYGYTFGSGTRLTVV.

This clonotype was found a few times. The chain has TRBV3-1 and TRBJ2-2; TRBD2 aligns across 8 bases. The CDR3 runs to 17 residues. V dropped 3 bases and J dropped 5; count of bases not matched to a gene: 11. Germline V lookup: CDR1 LGHDT, CDR2 YNNKEL (reference sequence). For the CDR3, the DNA is TGTGCCAGCAGCCATGGCCGTTTCCAGCGGGGGACCGGGGAGCTGTTTTTT. Residues: CASSHGRFQRGTGELFF.

This clonotype came up a few times. The rearrangement uses TRBV30 and TRBJ1-2, with 7 bases matching TRBD1. CDR3 length: 17 residues. Looked up from germline, CDR1 is GTSNPN and CDR2 is SVGIG (reference sequence). V lost 0 bases to trimming and J lost 2 bases; unmatched junction nucleotides: 12. The CDR3 region has the DNA TGTGCCTGGAGTGTAAGACAGGACAGGACTTTAAACTATGGCTACACCTTC. The encoded protein is CAWSVRQDRTLNYGYTF.

This clonotype was seen at least ten times. The chain couples TRBV7-6 to TRBJ2-7; a weak D match, TRBD2 (6 bases). Trimming removed 6 bases from V and 2 bases from J, with 20 bases in between. CDR1 is SGHVS and CDR2 is FNYEAQ in the germline V gene. CDR3 length: 16 amino acids. DNA of the CDR3: TGTGCCAGCAGTCGTCACAACCGGGACTCAACCTACGAGCAGTACTTC. Amino acids: CASSRHNRDSTYEQYF.

The V gene is TRBV20-1, the J gene TRBJ2-7; 7 bases match TRBD2. Germline V lookup: CDR1 DFQATT, CDR2 SNEGSKA (reference sequence). V gave up 6 bases and J gave up 2 bases; unmatched junction bases: 7. The CDR3 sequence is 13 residues long. CDR3 protein: CSAVGGKPYEQYF. CDR3 sequence (DNA): TGCAGTGCAGTCGGGGGGAAGCCCTACGAGCAGTACTTC.

This chain links TRBV9 with TRBJ2-3; a possible D gene is TRBD2 (6 bases). Germline CDR1 is SGDLS and CDR2 is YYNGEE. Between the trimmed V and J ends, which lost 7 bases and 6 bases, there was a span of 12 bases. The CDR3 is made up of 12 amino acids. CDR3 loop: CASGGIGDTQYF. The CDR3 DNA reads TGTGCCAGCGGCGGGATAGGGGATACGCAGTATTTT.